A single sample is the source of the 14 T cell receptor beta chains below, sequenced in a study of persistence of HIV-infected CD4 T cells. This was the immunoSEQ version 4 assay in survey mode. Method: immunoSEQ multiplex PCR; TCRdb's copy keeps in-frame clones and lacks some. The sample contains about 20,000 clones, 65% of which appear only once. No antigen is known for these receptors. Overlapping HIV-1 Gag 15-mer peptides at approximately 0.96 ug per peptide per mL were used. CD4+ T cells upregulating both CD40 ligand and CD69 were sorted as responding cells. The sequencing here drew on CD4+ T cells sorted from PBMCs after approximately 19-hour stimulation, taken from a patient who received antiretroviral therapy. All receptors derive from an adult woman with HIV who was CMV-seropositive.

By its share, this clone is medium-sized. V and J are TRBV5-1 and TRBJ2-5; D unclear. The ends were cut back, 0 bases at V and 2 bases at J, with 11 bases in the middle. Germline loops: CDR1 SGHRS, CDR2 YFSETQ. CDR3 length equals 15 residues. For the CDR3, the DNA is TGCGCCAGCAGCTTGGATGGCAGACCACAAGAGACCCAGTACTTC. Translating gives CASSLDGRPQETQYF. The variable domain in full, completed from reference TRBV5-1 and TRBJ2-5, reads KAGVTQTPRYLIKTRGQQVTLSCSPISGHRSVSWYQQTPGQGLQFLFEYFSETQRNKGNFPGRFSGRQFSNSRSEMNVSTLELGDSALYLCASSLDGRPQETQYFGPGTRLLVL.

The V and J genes are TRBV6-5 and TRBJ1-2; D might be TRBD1 (5 bases). Germline V gene data show CDR1 as MNHEY and CDR2 as SVGAGI. The CDR3 consists of 13 residues. V lost 6 bases and J lost 6, with 14 bases in between. Written as DNA, the CDR3 is TGTGCCAGCAGGAGGGGCGGGGAGCATGGCTACACCTTC. Translation: CASRRGGEHGYTF.

This clone showed up just a few times. This chain joins TRBV5-1 and TRBJ2-2, with D perhaps being TRBD1 or TRBD2 (6 bases each). Between the trimmed V and J ends, which lost 5 bases and 1 base, there was a span of 15 bases. Germline values: CDR1 SGHRS, CDR2 YFSETQ. This CDR3 is 16 amino acids long. CDR3 sequence: CASSGTGGLNTGELFF. The CDR3 DNA follows: TGCGCCAGCAGTGGGACTGGGGGCTTGAACACCGGGGAGCTGTTTTTT.

The chain couples TRBV6-5 to TRBJ1-1, with TRBD1 matching 7 bases. Losses at the gene ends were 6 bases for V and 7 bases for J; bases not matched to a gene: 8. Germline values: CDR1 MNHEY, CDR2 SVGAGI. CDR3 size: 13 residues. The CDR3 DNA sequence: TGTGCCAGCAGATTTAACCGGGACAGTGAAGCTTTCTTT. This sequence encodes CASRFNRDSEAFF.

The rearrangement links TRBV7-8 to TRBJ1-5, with D possibly matching TRBD1 (6 bases). This CDR3 has 14 amino acids. Between the trimmed V and J ends, which lost 6 bases and 4 bases, there was a span of 13 bases. Germline assignment: CDR1 SGHVS and CDR2 FQNEAQ. CDR3 region: CASSQDSANQPQHF. The CDR3 DNA follows: TGTGCCAGCAGTCAGGACAGCGCAAATCAGCCCCAGCATTTT.

The chain carries TRBV7-3 and TRBJ2-2; D is undetermined. V dropped 5 bases and J dropped 4 bases, with 5 bases sitting between them. The CDR3 has 12 amino acids. Germline V lookup: CDR1 SGHTA, CDR2 FQGTGA. The CDR3 DNA sequence: TGTGCCAGCAGCGTTTCCACCGGGGAGCTGTTTTTT. Amino acid sequence: CASSVSTGELFF.

The genes are TRBV6-1 and TRBJ1-6, with TRBD1 matching over 7 bases. J was trimmed by 10 bases and V by 5 bases; bases with no gene match: 5. The CDR3 has 13 amino acids. Germline CDR1 and CDR2: MNHNS and SASEGT. CDR3 coding DNA: TGTGCCAGCAGTCACAGGGGAAACTCACCCCTCCACTTT. Translated: CASSHRGNSPLHF.

V is TRBV3-1 (or the pseudogene TRBV3-2) and J is TRBJ2-7; 7 bases map to TRBD1. Germline values: CDR1 LGHDT, CDR2 YNNKEL (reference sequence). Germline trimming cut 5 bases from V and 3 bases from J; bases unmatched to any gene: 7. The CDR3 sequence is 14 residues long. The CDR3 is CASSSTGVGYEQYF. CDR3 sequence (DNA): TGTGCCAGCAGCTCCACAGGGGTGGGCTACGAGCAGTACTTC.

The CDR3 loop reads CASSRDRGNEKLFF. CDR3 DNA: TGTGCCAGCAGTCGGGACAGGGGTAATGAAAAACTGTTTTTT. The chain is built from TRBV27 and TRBJ1-4; 10 bases agree with TRBD1. CDR1 and CDR2 (germline): MNHEY, SMNVEV (reference sequence). Trimming cost V 5 bases and J 4 bases; bases outside gene matches: 1. CDR3 length: 14 amino acids.

The chain has TRBV5-8 and TRBJ2-7; TRBD1 agrees at 10 bases. This CDR3 contains 15 residues. Germline V lookup: CDR1 SGHTS, CDR2 YDEGEE. The V and J ends lost 7 bases and 5 bases, in that order; junction bases with no gene match: 12. The CDR3 region is CASESGQGPGNEQYV. CDR3 in DNA: TGTGCCAGCGAATCGGGACAGGGGCCCGGGAACGAGCAGTACGTC.

The chain joins TRBV10-3 to TRBJ2-7; tentatively, D is TRBD2 (6 bases). This CDR3 has 13 residues. Germline values: CDR1 ENHRY, CDR2 SYGVKD. Trimming took 10 bases from V and 5 from J, leaving 18 bases between them. CDR3 in DNA: TGTGCCACCCAAACGGAGGGGTTCAACGAGCAGTACGTC. This encodes CATQTEGFNEQYV.

This clone was detected once. J is TRBJ2-1 and V is TRBV6-1; D call uncertain. The germline V gene has CDR1 MNHNS and CDR2 SASEGT. The CDR3 sequence is 15 residues long. V shed 2 bases and J shed 0 bases, with 8 bases lying between them. CDR3 nucleotide sequence: TGTGCCAGCAGTGAATCAGTCGGCTCCTACAATGAGCAGTTCTTC. Protein sequence: CASSESVGSYNEQFF.

The table lists this clone with a count of one. This sequence joins TRBV12-3 or TRBV12-4 and TRBJ1-3, with D hard to call. The CDR3 loop spans 13 amino acids. V lost 4 bases and J 10 bases, leaving 14 bases between the germline ends. The CDR3 DNA reads as TGTGCCAGCAGTTCCGAGGACGGGATGACCATATATTTT. The encoded protein is CASSSEDGMTIYF.

The genes are TRBV7-3 and TRBJ2-3; the D gene is possibly TRBD1 (6 bases). Trimming removed 2 bases at V and 5 bases at J, with 17 bases between. The CDR3 runs to 16 residues. CDR1 is SGHTA and CDR2 is FQGTGA in the germline V gene. CDR3 DNA: TGTGCCAGCAGCTTAGGGGGCAGGGGCTTCATAGATACGCAGTATTTT. It codes for CASSLGGRGFIDTQYF.